The 8 T cell receptor beta chains below all came from one sample that was sequenced in a study of blood T cell repertoires in COVID-19. Clones were sequenced by immunoSEQ multiplex PCR, and TCRdb holds only the in-frame ones, with some missing. The sample carries approximately 300,000 clones, about 83% recorded once. What was sequenced was peripheral blood. The receptors shown here come from a woman aged 45-59 years with acute or convalescent COVID-19.

The chain has TRBV5-1 and TRBJ1-5; D is ambiguous. With 5 bases removed from V and 6 bases from J, the gap between germline ends came to 15 bases. The CDR3 consists of 14 residues. CDR1 and CDR2 from the germline V gene are SGHRS and YFSETQ. CDR3 loop: CASSWDGGGQPQHF. For the CDR3, the DNA is TGCGCCAGCAGTTGGGATGGAGGAGGTCAGCCCCAGCATTTT.

This chain joins TRBV19 and TRBJ2-7, with TRBD2 as a possible D gene (6 bases). Germline loops: CDR1 LNHDA, CDR2 SQIVND (reference sequence). V was clipped by 3 bases and J by 2 bases, with 14 bases between them. The CDR3 contains 15 residues. The chain's CDR3 is CASSISTSNAYEQYF. CDR3 sequence (DNA): TGTGCCAGTAGTATCTCTACTAGCAACGCCTACGAGCAGTACTTC. Supplemented by reference TRBV19 and TRBJ2-7, the full variable domain reads DGGITQSPKYLFRKEGQNVTLSCEQNLNHDAMYWYRQDPGQGLRLIYYSQIVNDFQKGDIAEGYSVSREKKESFPLTVTSAQKNPTAFYLCASSISTSNAYEQYFGPGTRLTVT.

This clone has only one observation. This rearrangement joins TRBV5-1 to TRBJ2-2; 9 bases fit TRBD1. Germline V gene sequence: CDR1 SGHRS, CDR2 YFSETQ. There are 17 residues in the CDR3. Trimming at V came to 3 bases and at J to 7 bases, leaving 13 bases not matched to a gene. The CDR3 DNA is TGCGCCAGCAGCTGGGTCAGTCGGGACAGGGACCGCGGGGAGCTGTTTTTT. Translating gives CASSWVSRDRDRGELFF.

The chain recombines TRBV5-1 with TRBJ1-4; the match to TRBD1 covers 9 bases. There are 15 residues in the CDR3. CDR1 is SGHRS and CDR2 is YFSETQ in the germline V gene. The V segment lost 4 bases and the J segment 6 bases; nucleotides outside the gene matches: 7. This chain's CDR3 is CASSDPGQGYEKLFF. CDR3 DNA sequence: TGCGCCAGCAGCGACCCGGGACAGGGATATGAAAAACTGTTTTTT.

The CDR3 loop reads CAWSAGTGGNQPQHF. DNA for the CDR3: TGTGCCTGGAGTGCAGGAACAGGGGGTAATCAGCCCCAGCATTTT. The chain is built from TRBV30 and TRBJ1-5; TRBD1 agrees at 8 bases. The germline CDR1 and CDR2 sequences are GTSNPN and SVGIG (reference sequence). The trim removed 1 base at V and 4 bases at J, leaving 6 bases unmatched. The CDR3 covers 15 residues.

The chain uses TRBV27 and TRBJ2-4, with TRBD1 as a possible D gene (5 bases). The CDR3 loop spans 16 amino acids. With 3 bases removed from V and 4 bases from J, the gap between germline ends came to 16 bases. Per germline, CDR1 MNHEY and CDR2 SMNVEV (reference sequence). The CDR3: CASSFGFPGLKNIQYF. DNA for the CDR3: TGTGCCAGCAGTTTCGGTTTCCCAGGGCTGAAAAACATTCAGTACTTC.

The chain carries TRBV28 and TRBJ2-1; 7 bases map to TRBD1. The junction had 17 bases not matched to a gene; V was cut back by 5 bases and J by 7 bases. The germline CDR1 and CDR2 sequences are MDHEN and SYDVKM. The CDR3 loop spans 17 amino acids. Written as DNA, the CDR3 is TGTGCCAGCAGTGCCGGCCACTCGGGACAGCTACGGAATGAGCAGTTCTTC. Translated, it gives CASSAGHSGQLRNEQFF. Variable domain in full (rest from reference TRBV28 and TRBJ2-1): DVKVTQSSRYLVKRTGEKVFLECVQDMDHENMFWYRQDPGLGLRLIYFSYDVKMKEKGDIPEGYSVSREKKERFSLILESASTNQTSMYLCASSAGHSGQLRNEQFFGPGTRLTVL.

This clone was recorded only once. The chain is built from TRBV5-5 and TRBJ2-7; 7 nucleotides match TRBD1. This CDR3 has 17 amino acids. CDR1 is SGHKS, CDR2 YYEKEE, per germline (reference sequence). Unmatched junction bases numbered 20, after V lost 4 bases and J lost 7 bases. The CDR3 DNA sequence: TGTGCCAGCAGCACGGATCCGAGACAGGGTATGGGCTGGGAGCAGTACTTC. The encoded protein is CASSTDPRQGMGWEQYF.